This TCR beta chain was sequenced for a study of CD8 T cells in ankylosing spondylitis (dated by TCRdb to 2016 to 2017). As for the study more broadly: The study profiled T cell receptor beta repertoires in healthy donors and ankylosing spondylitis patients to find disease-linked TCR variants. The whole study cohort included 108 healthy donors and over 20 ankylosing spondylitis patients. Peripheral blood was sampled, and synovial fluid was also collected from ankylosing spondylitis patients. General findings and caveats noted by the study authors: A CD8+ phenotype was shown by the disease-linked clones, which were found at relatively low frequencies in peripheral blood. The disease-linked clones were reported as significantly enriched in matched synovial fluid samples from ankylosing spondylitis patients. A TCR beta motif made up of seven or eight highly homologous amino acid variants appeared to be characteristic of blood from ankylosing spondylitis patients. Some motif variants were previously reported in synovial fluid and blood of reactive arthritis patients, suggesting common disease-initiation mechanisms.

The table lists this clonotype with many counts. Its antigen specificity is not known. One base away there is no much larger clone; base qualities are not given. For each ankylosing spondylitis patient, the synovial fluid sample was matched to a blood sample from that same patient. Sequencing was carried out with an Illumina HiSeq 2500. TCR beta libraries were prepared by quantitative 5'-RACE with molecular barcodes. Per the authors' processing: Disease-linked TCR variants were identified with a new computational method built on a probabilistic model of VDJ rearrangement. The public reads were reanalyzed by TCRdb: fastp trimming at Q25, MiXCR alignment, in-frame beta chains only. Duplicate CDR3 protein sequences are folded into a single record with the most common DNA and genes. TCRdb, rather than the study authors, made the V and J calls. The sample table records about 33,000 distinct CDR3 sequences; around 10% of these occur just once. The ten biggest clones cover 20% to 25% of the sample.

Sequenced input: synovial fluid, either unsorted or a sorted T cell fraction (not recorded which). The receptor was isolated from a male donor with ankylosing spondylitis.

CDR3 protein: CASMERGNEQFF. The DNA is as follows: TGTGCCAGCATGGAGAGGGGCAATGAGCAGTTCTTC. Rearrangement joined TRBV19 to TRBJ2-1; the D gene is possibly TRBD1 or TRBD2, with 5 bases matching each. Cut back by 9 bases and 6 bases, the V and J ends lie 12 bases apart. The cysteine opens and the phenylalanine closes a CDR3 of 12 amino acids. Solely the CDR3 DNA is kept, with 36 bases framed from the first base. The germline V gene encodes CDR1 LNHDA and CDR2 SQIVND (reference sequence).